This entry lists 18 T cell receptor beta chains sequenced from one sample in a study of T-cell reconstitution after alpha-beta-depleted transplantation in children. Researchers prepared the TCRbeta library using unique molecular identifiers, the study reports. TCRdb re-called the PCR reads through MiXCR, storing one row per CDR3 protein. The data show about 980,000 distinct CDR3 sequences, about 26% seen once. This specimen was PBMCs, mostly from graft donor cells, taken 360 days after TCRalphabeta/CD19-depleted stem cell transplant. The receptors come from a boy younger than two who had a stem cell transplant for SCID, so the T cells may come from the graft donor.

The V call is TRBV15, the J call TRBJ1-5; D call uncertain. V lost 1 base to trimming and J lost 0 bases, with 7 bases between them. The length of the CDR3 is 15 residues. Germline CDR1 reads LNHNV; CDR2 reads YYDKDF (reference sequence). DNA of the CDR3: TGTGCCACCAGCAGAGCTAAAGATAGCAATCAGCCCCAGCATTTT. This translates into CATSRAKDSNQPQHF.

V and J are TRBV2 and TRBJ1-5; weak D call: TRBD1 (5 bases). CDR3 length equals 15 residues. Germline CDR1 and CDR2: SNHLY and FYNNEI. Trimming took off 6 bases at V and 6 bases at J, with 18 bases between the two ends. CDR3 coding DNA: TGTGCCAGCAGGGAGGGACCCCTCGTGGGTCAGCCCCAGCATTTT. Its translation is CASREGPLVGQPQHF.

The chain is built from TRBV18 and TRBJ2-2; D is undetermined. V gave up 2 bases and J gave up 2 bases, with 6 bases separating them. CDR1 and CDR2 from the germline V gene are KGHSH and LQKENI. This CDR3 is built from 14 residues. CDR3 sequence (DNA): TGTGCCAGCTCACCAGGGTTCAACACCGGGGAGCTGTTTTTT. It yields the protein CASSPGFNTGELFF. The whole variable domain, remainder taken from reference TRBV18 and TRBJ2-2, is NAGVMQNPRHLVRRRGQEARLRCSPMKGHSHVYWYRQLPEEGLKFMVYLQKENIIDESGMPKERFSAEFPKEGPSILRIQQVVRGDSAAYFCASSPGFNTGELFFGEGSRLTVL.

This clonotype showed up just a few times. The rearrangement joins TRBV5-1 to TRBJ2-5, with D unclear. The CDR3 runs 15 residues. Trimming stripped 2 bases from V and 4 bases from J, with 15 bases between. Germline V gives CDR1 SGHRS, CDR2 YFSETQ. CDR3: CASSLRTLRPETQYF. DNA for the CDR3: TGCGCCAGCAGCTTACGGACCTTACGGCCAGAGACCCAGTACTTC.

This clonotype was seen more than once but under ten times. The V and J genes are TRBV20-1 and TRBJ2-1; 9 bases map to TRBD2. The CDR3 is 14 residues long. The junction had 9 bases not matched to a gene; V was cut back by 4 bases and J by 8 bases. The germline gives CDR1 DFQATT, CDR2 SNEGSKA (reference sequence). The CDR3 here is CSATRGGFIYEQFF. DNA for the CDR3: TGCAGTGCTACGCGGGGGGGCTTTATCTATGAGCAGTTCTTC.

The chain joins TRBV18 to TRBJ1-2; 7 bases are a match to TRBD1. CDR3 length: 14 amino acids. V shed 6 bases, J shed 2 bases, and the junction held 6 bases outside the gene matches. The germline V gene has CDR1 KGHSH and CDR2 LQKENI. The DNA for the CDR3 is TGTGCCAGCTCTTGGGACAGTCTCAACTATGGCTACACCTTC. Translated, it gives CASSWDSLNYGYTF.

The V and J genes are TRBV5-1 and TRBJ2-1; no clear D gene. V dropped 7 bases and J dropped 1 base, with 9 bases sitting between them. CDR1 and CDR2 (germline): SGHRS, YFSETQ. The CDR3 has 13 residues. The CDR3, as DNA: TGCGCCAGCGCCCACGGATCCTACAATGAGCAGTTCTTC. Protein: CASAHGSYNEQFF.

This clonotype was recorded once. V usage is TRBV25-1 and J usage is TRBJ2-2; no reliable D call. Trimming took off 3 bases at V and 6 bases at J, with 5 bases between the two ends. The CDR3 sequence is 12 residues long. Germline-derived CDR1 and CDR2 are MGHDK and SYGVNS. For the CDR3, the DNA is TGTGCCAGCAGTGATCTTTCCGGGGAGCTGTTTTTT. Protein sequence: CASSDLSGELFF.

The table lists this clonotype with a few counts. The CDR3 DNA reads as TGTGCCACAAATAGCAAGGGAAGCGCGCCATCCACAGATACGCAGTATTTT. Translating it yields CATNSKGSAPSTDTQYF. This rearrangement joins TRBV12-3 or TRBV12-4 to TRBJ2-3, with D unclear. Trimming pared 10 bases from V and 2 bases from J, leaving 25 bases between. The CDR3 runs to 17 residues.

About this clonotype: The junction departs from germline at one end; a sequencing error may be responsible. The rearrangement joins TRBV15 to TRBJ1-2; weak D call: TRBD1 (5 bases). In germline, CDR1 is LNHNV, CDR2 YYDKDF (reference sequence). The CDR3 covers 14 residues. The CDR3, as DNA: TGTGCCACCAGCAGAGATACGCGAAGGGGACCACCCTACTTC. Translating it yields CATSRDTRRGPPYF.

In this sample, this clonotype turned up many times. The chain has TRBV29-1 and TRBJ2-7; TRBD1 matches at 9 bases. CDR3 length equals 14 residues. CDR1 is SQVTM, CDR2 ANQGSEA, per germline. The V segment lost 4 bases and the J segment 0 bases; nucleotides outside the gene matches: 4. CDR3 amino acids: CSVVPQGASYEQYF. The CDR3 DNA reads TGCAGCGTTGTCCCACAGGGGGCCTCCTACGAGCAGTACTTC.

This clonotype was detected a few times. The rearrangement joins TRBV20-1 to TRBJ2-5; D is uncertain. The CDR3 covers 16 residues. The germline CDR1 and CDR2 sequences are DFQATT and SNEGSKA (reference sequence). V was shortened by 1 base and J by 2 bases, with 17 bases between the two germline ends. CDR3 coding DNA: TGCAGTGCTAGAGGGTTGGCGGCTAGAGTACAAGAGACCCAGTACTTC. It specifies CSARGLAARVQETQYF.

This clonotype has more than one count but fewer than ten. The chain couples TRBV4-3 to TRBJ2-7; D gene ambiguous. The length of the CDR3 is 15 residues. Trimming stripped 1 base from V and 3 bases from J, with 13 bases between. CDR1 is LGHNA, CDR2 YSLEER, per germline. As DNA, the CDR3 is TGCGCCAGCAGCCAAGTAGCAGGTCCGAACTACGAGCAGTACTTC. Protein product: CASSQVAGPNYEQYF.

At least ten counts were recorded for this clonotype. The V and J genes are TRBV9 and TRBJ2-1; D is unclear. Trimming took 2 bases from V and 0 from J, leaving 9 bases between them. Per the germline V gene, CDR1 is SGDLS and CDR2 is YYNGEE. This CDR3 has 15 amino acids. The CDR3 DNA reads as TGTGCCAGCAGCGTCGAACCATTCTCCTACAATGAGCAGTTCTTC. Amino acids: CASSVEPFSYNEQFF.

In nucleotides, the CDR3 is TGTGCCAGCAGCCCCGAGACAGGTTCGGGCTCCTACGAGCAGTACTTC. This sequence encodes CASSPETGSGSYEQYF. The chain links TRBV7-6 to TRBJ2-7, with a tentative D call TRBD1 (6 bases). The V gene lost 5 bases and the J gene lost 0 bases, with 17 bases spanning the gap. Looked up from germline, CDR1 is SGHVS and CDR2 is FNYEAQ. The CDR3 covers 16 residues.

The rearrangement uses TRBV4-1 and TRBJ2-1; D is undetermined. CDR1 MGHRA and CDR2 YSYEKL come from the germline V gene. The CDR3 totals 16 residues. The V end was cut by 3 bases, the J end by 2 bases, with 14 bases between. The DNA of the CDR3 is TGCGCCAGCAGCCAGAGCCATGTTGGGGCCTACAATGAGCAGTTCTTC. Its protein is CASSQSHVGAYNEQFF.

The V call is TRBV5-1, the J call TRBJ2-1, with D possibly TRBD1 on 5 matching bases. Germline V gene sequence: CDR1 SGHRS, CDR2 YFSETQ. The CDR3 runs 12 residues. V lost 2 bases and J lost 14, with 14 bases in between. The CDR3, as DNA: TGCGCCAGCAGCTTCGCAGGGAAGATAGAGTTCTTC. Translation: CASSFAGKIEFF.

The table lists this clonotype with many counts. V and J are TRBV28 and TRBJ2-2, with D hard to call. The V end was cut by 2 bases, the J end by 1 base, with 14 bases between. Per the germline V gene, CDR1 is MDHEN and CDR2 is SYDVKM. The CDR3 runs 17 residues. CDR3 nucleotide sequence: TGTGCCAGCAGTTTAATCTCCAGATTGAAGAACACCGGGGAGCTGTTTTTT. Encoded protein: CASSLISRLKNTGELFF.